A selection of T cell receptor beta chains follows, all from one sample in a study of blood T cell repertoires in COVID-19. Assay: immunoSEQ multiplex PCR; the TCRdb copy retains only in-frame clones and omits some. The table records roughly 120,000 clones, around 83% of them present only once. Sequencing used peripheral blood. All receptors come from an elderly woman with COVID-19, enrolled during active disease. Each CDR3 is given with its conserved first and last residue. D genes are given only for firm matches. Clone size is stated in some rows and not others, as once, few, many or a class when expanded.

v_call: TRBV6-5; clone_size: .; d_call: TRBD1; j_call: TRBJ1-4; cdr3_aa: CASSYRPGQGTEKLFF; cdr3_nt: TGTGCCAGCAGTTACCGCCCGGGACAGGGAACCGAAAAACTGTTTTTT
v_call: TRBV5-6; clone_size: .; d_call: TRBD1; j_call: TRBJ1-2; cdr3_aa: CASSLVPGQGPYGYTF; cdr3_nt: TGTGCCAGCAGCTTGGTGCCGGGACAGGGTCCTTATGGCTACACCTTC
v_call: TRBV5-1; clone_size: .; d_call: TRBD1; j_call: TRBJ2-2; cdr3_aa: CASSGTGGNTGELFF; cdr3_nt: TGCGCCAGCAGCGGGACAGGGGGCAACACCGGGGAGCTGTTTTTT
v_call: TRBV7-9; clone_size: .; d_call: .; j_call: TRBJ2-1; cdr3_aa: CASSPNGSNEQFF; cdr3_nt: TGTGCCAGCAGCCCCAACGGGTCCAATGAGCAGTTCTTC
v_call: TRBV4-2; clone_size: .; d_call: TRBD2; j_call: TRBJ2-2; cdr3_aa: CASSQDRGVTGELFF; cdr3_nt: TGTGCCAGCAGCCAAGATCGGGGGGTCACCGGGGAGCTGTTTTTT
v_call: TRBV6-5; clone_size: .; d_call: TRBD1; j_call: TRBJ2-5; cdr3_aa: CASNRDRGQETQYF; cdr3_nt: TGTGCCAGCAACCGGGACAGGGGACAAGAGACCCAGTACTTC
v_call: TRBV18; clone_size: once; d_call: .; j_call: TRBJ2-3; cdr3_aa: CASSASWSSTDTQYF; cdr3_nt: TGTGCCAGCTCGGCCTCCTGGTCTAGCACAGATACGCAGTATTTT
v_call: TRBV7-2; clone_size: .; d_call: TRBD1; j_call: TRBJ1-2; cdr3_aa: CASSPAGTGRAF; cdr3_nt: TGTGCCAGCAGCCCAGCTGGGACAGGGCGGGCCTTC
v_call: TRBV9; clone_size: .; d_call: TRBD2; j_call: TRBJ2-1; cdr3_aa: CASSESGSSYNEQFF; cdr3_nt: TGTGCCAGCAGCGAAAGCGGGAGTTCCTACAATGAGCAGTTCTTC
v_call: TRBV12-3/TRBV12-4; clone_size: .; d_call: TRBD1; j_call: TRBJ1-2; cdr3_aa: CASSSGQGGGYTF; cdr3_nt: TGTGCCAGCAGTTCGGGACAGGGAGGTGGCTACACCTTC
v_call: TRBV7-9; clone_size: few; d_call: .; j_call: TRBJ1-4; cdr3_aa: CASQGLGEKLFF; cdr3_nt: TGTGCCAGCCAGGGATTGGGTGAAAAACTGTTTTTT
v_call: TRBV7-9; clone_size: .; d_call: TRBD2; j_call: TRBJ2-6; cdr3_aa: CASSPSVLAGDGGANVLTF; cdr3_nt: TGTGCCAGCAGCCCCAGTGTATTAGCGGGAGACGGTGGGGCCAACGTCCTGACTTTC
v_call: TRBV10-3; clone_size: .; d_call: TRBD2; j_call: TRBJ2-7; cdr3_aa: CAIRQTLAGEGGSEYAQYF; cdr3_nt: TGTGCCATCAGACAGACACTAGCGGGAGAGGGAGGGAGTGAGTACGCGCAGTACTTC
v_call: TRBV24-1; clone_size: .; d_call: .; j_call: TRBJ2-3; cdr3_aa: CATSDRTRTDTQYF; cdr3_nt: TGTGCCACCAGTGACCGGACTCGCACAGATACGCAGTATTTT
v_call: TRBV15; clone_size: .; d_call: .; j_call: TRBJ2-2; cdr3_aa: CATSRVSHSHTGELFF; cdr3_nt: TGTGCCACCAGCAGAGTATCCCACAGTCACACCGGGGAGCTGTTTTTT
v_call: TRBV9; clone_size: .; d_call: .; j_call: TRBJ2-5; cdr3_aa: CASSDLAAGETQYF; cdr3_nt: TGTGCCAGCAGCGACCTAGCCGCCGGGGAGACCCAGTACTTC
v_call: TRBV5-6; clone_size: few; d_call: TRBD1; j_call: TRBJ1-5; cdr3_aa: CASSTAGGGNQPQHF; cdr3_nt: TGTGCCAGCAGCACCGCAGGGGGAGGCAATCAGCCCCAGCATTTT
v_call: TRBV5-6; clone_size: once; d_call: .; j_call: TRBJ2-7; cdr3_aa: CASSYGGDEQYF; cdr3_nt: TGTGCCAGCAGCTATGGAGGGGACGAGCAGTACTTC
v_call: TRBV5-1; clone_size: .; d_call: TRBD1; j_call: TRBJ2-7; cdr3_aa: CASRQGVLSSYEQYF; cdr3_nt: TGCGCCAGCCGTCAGGGGGTTTTGAGCTCCTACGAGCAGTACTTC
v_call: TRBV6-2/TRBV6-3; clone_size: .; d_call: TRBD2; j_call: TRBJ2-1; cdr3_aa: CASSYASGRSDEQFF; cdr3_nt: TGTGCCAGCAGTTACGCTAGCGGGAGATCTGATGAGCAGTTCTTC
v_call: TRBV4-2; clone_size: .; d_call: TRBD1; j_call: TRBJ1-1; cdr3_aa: CASSRQGGETEAFF; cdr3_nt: TGTGCCAGCAGCCGACAGGGTGGTGAAACTGAAGCTTTCTTT
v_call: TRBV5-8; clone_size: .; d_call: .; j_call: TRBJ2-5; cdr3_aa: CASSPRGQETQYF; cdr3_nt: TGTGCCAGCAGCCCCCGAGGCCAAGAGACCCAGTACTTC
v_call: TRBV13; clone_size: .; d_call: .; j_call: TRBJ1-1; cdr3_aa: CASSSGVSWNTEAFF; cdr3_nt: TGTGCCAGCAGCTCAGGCGTCAGTTGGAACACTGAAGCTTTCTTT
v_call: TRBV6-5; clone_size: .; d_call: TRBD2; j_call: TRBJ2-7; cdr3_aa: CASSPSTSGFNEQYF; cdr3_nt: TGTGCCAGCAGTCCGTCGACTAGCGGGTTCAACGAGCAGTACTTC
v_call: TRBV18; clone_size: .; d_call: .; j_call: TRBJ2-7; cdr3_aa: CASSPPSAAGEQYF; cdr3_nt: TGTGCCAGCTCACCACCGTCGGCAGCGGGCGAGCAGTACTTC
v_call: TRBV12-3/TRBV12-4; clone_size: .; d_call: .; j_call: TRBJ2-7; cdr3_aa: CASSPSYEQYF; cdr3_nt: TGTGCCAGCAGCCCTTCCTACGAGCAGTACTTC
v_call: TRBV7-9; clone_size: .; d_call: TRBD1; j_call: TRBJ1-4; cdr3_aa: CASSLLGQAGRWELFF; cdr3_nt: TGTGCCAGCAGCTTACTGGGACAGGCTGGTCGTTGGGAACTGTTTTTT
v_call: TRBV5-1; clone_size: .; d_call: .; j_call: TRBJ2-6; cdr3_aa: CASSLVGPSGANVLTF; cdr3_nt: TGCGCCAGCAGCTTGGTGGGCCCGTCTGGGGCCAACGTCCTGACTTTC
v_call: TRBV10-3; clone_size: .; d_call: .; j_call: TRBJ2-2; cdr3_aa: CAISESLVYRSNTGELFF; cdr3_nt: TGTGCCATCAGTGAGTCGTTGGTGTACAGGTCGAACACCGGGGAGCTGTTTTTT
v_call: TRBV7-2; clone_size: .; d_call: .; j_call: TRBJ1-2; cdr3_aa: CASSLSRVFGYTF; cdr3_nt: TGTGCCAGCAGCTTATCGCGGGTTTTCGGCTACACCTTC
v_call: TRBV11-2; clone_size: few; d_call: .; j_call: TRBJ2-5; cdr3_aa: CASSLAQIYQETQYF; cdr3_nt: TGTGCCAGCAGCTTAGCTCAGATCTACCAAGAGACCCAGTACTTC
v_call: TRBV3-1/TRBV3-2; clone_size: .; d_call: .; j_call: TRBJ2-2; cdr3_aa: CASSQGPSTGELFF; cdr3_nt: TGTGCCAGCAGCCAAGGGCCCTCCACCGGGGAGCTGTTTTTT
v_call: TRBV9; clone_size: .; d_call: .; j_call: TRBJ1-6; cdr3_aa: CASSVTGHYNSPLHF; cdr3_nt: TGTGCCAGCAGCGTAACTGGGCATTATAATTCACCCCTCCACTTT
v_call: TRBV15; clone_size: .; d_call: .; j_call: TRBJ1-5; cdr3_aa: CATSRDLSQPQHF; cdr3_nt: TGTGCCACCAGCAGAGATCTGAGTCAGCCCCAGCATTTT
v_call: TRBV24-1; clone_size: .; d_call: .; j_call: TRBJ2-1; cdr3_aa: CATADSLSYNEQFF; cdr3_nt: TGTGCCACGGCGGACAGCCTCTCCTACAATGAGCAGTTCTTC
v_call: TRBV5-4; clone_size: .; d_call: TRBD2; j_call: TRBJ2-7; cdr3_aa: CASSLGTFSGRGSYEQYF; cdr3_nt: TGTGCCAGCAGCTTGGGGACATTTAGCGGGAGGGGGTCCTACGAGCAGTACTTC
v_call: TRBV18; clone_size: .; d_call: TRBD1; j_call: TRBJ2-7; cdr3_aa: CASSPLGQGGYEQYF; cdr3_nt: TGTGCCAGCTCACCCCTGGGACAGGGGGGCTACGAGCAGTACTTC
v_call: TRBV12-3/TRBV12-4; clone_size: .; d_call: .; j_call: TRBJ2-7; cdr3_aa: CASSLSSTYEQYF; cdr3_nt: TGTGCCAGCAGTTTGTCGTCAACTTACGAGCAGTACTTC
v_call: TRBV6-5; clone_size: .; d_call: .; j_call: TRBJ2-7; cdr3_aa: CASSYSSGPMDEQYF; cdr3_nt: TGTGCCAGCAGTTATTCATCAGGGCCTATGGACGAGCAGTACTTC
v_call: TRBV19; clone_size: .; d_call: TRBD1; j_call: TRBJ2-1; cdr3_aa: CASKHRGNEQFF; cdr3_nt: TGTGCCAGTAAGCACAGGGGGAATGAGCAGTTCTTC
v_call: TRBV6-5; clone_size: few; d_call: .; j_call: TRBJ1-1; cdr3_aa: CASSYGDRGEAFF; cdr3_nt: TGTGCCAGCAGTTATGGGGATAGGGGTGAAGCTTTCTTT
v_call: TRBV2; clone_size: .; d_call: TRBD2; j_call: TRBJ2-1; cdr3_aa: CGLLAGFSYNEQFF; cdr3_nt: TGTGGACTTCTAGCGGGATTTTCCTACAATGAGCAGTTCTTC
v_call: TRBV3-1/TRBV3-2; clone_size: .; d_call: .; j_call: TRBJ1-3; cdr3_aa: CASSQVTGRSGNTIYF; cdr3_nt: TGTGCCAGCAGCCAAGTCACAGGACGCTCTGGAAACACCATATATTTT
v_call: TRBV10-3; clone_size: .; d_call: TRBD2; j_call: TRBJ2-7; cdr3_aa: CAISGASGRAYEQYF; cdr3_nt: TGTGCCATCAGTGGGGCTAGCGGGAGGGCCTACGAGCAGTACTTC
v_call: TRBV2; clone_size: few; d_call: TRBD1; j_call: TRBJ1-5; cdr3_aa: CASSVQGPESQPQHF; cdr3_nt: TGTGCCAGCAGTGTACAGGGGCCGGAGAGTCAGCCCCAGCATTTT
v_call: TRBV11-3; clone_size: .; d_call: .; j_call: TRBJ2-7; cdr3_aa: CASSLVAAPSYEQYF; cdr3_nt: TGTGCCAGCAGCTTAGTAGCGGCTCCCTCCTACGAGCAGTACTTC
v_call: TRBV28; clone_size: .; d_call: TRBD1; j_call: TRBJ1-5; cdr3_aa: CASRTTGGWNQPQHF; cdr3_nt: TGTGCCAGCAGGACCACAGGGGGTTGGAATCAGCCCCAGCATTTT
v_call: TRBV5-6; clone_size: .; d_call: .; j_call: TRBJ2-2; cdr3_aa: CASSRRLGGELFF; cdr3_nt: TGTGCCAGCAGCCGGCGACTAGGAGGGGAGCTGTTTTTT
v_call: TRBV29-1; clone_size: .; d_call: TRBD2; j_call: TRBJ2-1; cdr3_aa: CSVSGGSNEQFF; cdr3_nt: TGCAGCGTTTCGGGCGGGAGCAATGAGCAGTTCTTC
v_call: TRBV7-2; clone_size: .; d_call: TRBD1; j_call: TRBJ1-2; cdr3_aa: CASSFKGAGDYGYTF; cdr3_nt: TGTGCCAGCAGCTTCAAGGGGGCAGGGGACTATGGCTACACCTTC
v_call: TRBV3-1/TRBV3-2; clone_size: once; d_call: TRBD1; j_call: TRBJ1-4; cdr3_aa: CASSRDSFQWEKLFF; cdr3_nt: TGTGCCAGCAGCCGGGACAGTTTCCAGTGGGAAAAACTGTTTTTT
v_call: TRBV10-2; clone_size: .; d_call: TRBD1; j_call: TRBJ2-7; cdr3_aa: CASTGGQGGYEQYF; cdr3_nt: TGCGCCAGCACGGGGGGACAGGGGGGCTACGAGCAGTACTTC
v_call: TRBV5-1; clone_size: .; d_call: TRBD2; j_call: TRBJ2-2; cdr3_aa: CASSLESGRAIGELFF; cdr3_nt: TGCGCCAGCAGCTTGGAGAGCGGGAGGGCCATCGGGGAGCTGTTTTTT
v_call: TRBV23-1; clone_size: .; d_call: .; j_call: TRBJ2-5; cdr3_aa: CASSHQRVEGGQETQYF; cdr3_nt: TGCGCCAGCAGTCACCAGAGGGTAGAGGGAGGTCAGGAGACCCAGTACTTC
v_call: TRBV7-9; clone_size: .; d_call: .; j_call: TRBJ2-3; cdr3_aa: CASSLDTAGTDTQYF; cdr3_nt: TGTGCCAGCAGCTTAGACACGGCGGGGACAGATACGCAGTATTTT
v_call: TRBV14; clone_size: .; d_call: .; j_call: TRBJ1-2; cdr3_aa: CASSQTTGPVSGYTF; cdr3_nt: TGTGCCAGCAGCCAGACGACAGGACCGGTGTCTGGCTACACCTTC
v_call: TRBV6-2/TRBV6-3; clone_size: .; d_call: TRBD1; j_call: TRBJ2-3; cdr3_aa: CASSRDRAKDTQYF; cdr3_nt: TGTGCCAGCAGTCGGGACAGGGCGAAAGATACGCAGTATTTT
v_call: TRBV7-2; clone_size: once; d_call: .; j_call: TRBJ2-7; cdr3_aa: CASSPSGGVGNEQYF; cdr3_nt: TGTGCCAGCAGCCCATCGGGCGGGGTTGGGAACGAGCAGTACTTC